Listed below are T cell receptor beta chains from one sample, sequenced in a study of T-cell memory formation after mild COVID-19. TCRdb recomputed calls from the 5' RACE reads with MiXCR, one row per CDR3 protein. The table shows fewer than 600,000 distinct CDR3 sequences, with less than 25% occurring only once. Sequencing was carried out using PBMCs or a T cell subset sorted from them (not recorded which). The source is an adult woman who had mild COVID-19 (a few samples of this study predate the infection). Cell type and time point are not known. Both conserved end residues are part of each CDR3. Fields, in order: J gene, CDR3 length, clone size, D gene, V gene, CDR3 DNA, CDR3 protein. D genes are given only for firm matches. Clone size is given for some rows only: seen once, a few or many times, or a class if the clone is expanded.

j_call: TRBJ1-5; cdr3_length: 14; clone_size: .; d_call: .; v_call: TRBV30; cdr3_nt: TGTGCCTGGAGTGTAGGGGACCTGGGTCAGCCCCAGCATTTT; cdr3_aa: CAWSVGDLGQPQHF
j_call: TRBJ1-1; cdr3_length: 15; clone_size: few; d_call: TRBD1; v_call: TRBV20-1; cdr3_nt: TGCAGTGCTAGACCCTGGACAGGGAAGAACACTGAAGCTTTCTTT; cdr3_aa: CSARPWTGKNTEAFF
j_call: TRBJ2-7; cdr3_length: 14; clone_size: few; d_call: .; v_call: TRBV5-1; cdr3_nt: TGCGCCAGCAGCTTGGGAGTACAGGGCTACGAGCAGTACTTC; cdr3_aa: CASSLGVQGYEQYF
j_call: TRBJ2-5; cdr3_length: 13; clone_size: .; d_call: .; v_call: TRBV12-3/TRBV12-4; cdr3_nt: TGTGCCAGCAGTTTCTTTATTTATGGGACCCAGTACTTC; cdr3_aa: CASSFFIYGTQYF
j_call: TRBJ2-1; cdr3_length: 13; clone_size: few; d_call: .; v_call: TRBV9; cdr3_nt: TGTGCCAGCAGCCCCCTAGTAGCATGGGAGCAGTTCTTC; cdr3_aa: CASSPLVAWEQFF
j_call: TRBJ2-3; cdr3_length: 14; clone_size: few; d_call: .; v_call: TRBV7-3; cdr3_nt: TGTGCCAGCAGCTCGACAGTGAGCACAGATACGCAGTATTTT; cdr3_aa: CASSSTVSTDTQYF
j_call: TRBJ2-3; cdr3_length: 17; clone_size: few; d_call: .; v_call: TRBV12-3/TRBV12-4; cdr3_nt: TGTGCCAGCAGTTTACTTAGCAGGTCAGCAGGCACAGATACGCAGTATTTT; cdr3_aa: CASSLLSRSAGTDTQYF
j_call: TRBJ2-5; cdr3_length: 15; clone_size: .; d_call: .; v_call: TRBV11-3; cdr3_nt: TGTGCCAGCAGCCGCAAGACATTGACCCAAGAGACCCAGTACTTC; cdr3_aa: CASSRKTLTQETQYF
j_call: TRBJ2-1; cdr3_length: 13; clone_size: few; d_call: .; v_call: TRBV20-1; cdr3_nt: TGCAGTGCCCCCGGCCCCTCCTACAATGAGCAGTTCTTC; cdr3_aa: CSAPGPSYNEQFF
j_call: TRBJ1-5; cdr3_length: 15; clone_size: .; d_call: .; v_call: TRBV7-2; cdr3_nt: TGTGCCAGCAGCCCCGGACGGGCTAGCAATCAGCCCCAGCATTTT; cdr3_aa: CASSPGRASNQPQHF
j_call: TRBJ2-2; cdr3_length: 14; clone_size: few; d_call: .; v_call: TRBV4-2; cdr3_nt: TGTGCCAGCAGCCACCCAACCAACACCGGGGAGCTGTTTTTT; cdr3_aa: CASSHPTNTGELFF
j_call: TRBJ2-3; cdr3_length: 16; clone_size: .; d_call: TRBD1; v_call: TRBV2; cdr3_nt: TGTGCCAGCAGTTACCGGGACAGGGAGGTGACAGATACGCAGTATTTT; cdr3_aa: CASSYRDREVTDTQYF
j_call: TRBJ2-2; cdr3_length: 15; clone_size: few; d_call: .; v_call: TRBV27; cdr3_nt: TGTGCCAGCAGTTTATATCGAGAATCCACCGGGGAGCTGTTTTTT; cdr3_aa: CASSLYRESTGELFF
j_call: TRBJ1-1; cdr3_length: 14; clone_size: .; d_call: .; v_call: TRBV5-1; cdr3_nt: TGCGCCAGCAGCTTGGCTGGGGTGTCCACTGAAGCTTTCTTT; cdr3_aa: CASSLAGVSTEAFF
j_call: TRBJ2-4; cdr3_length: 15; clone_size: .; d_call: .; v_call: TRBV5-6; cdr3_nt: TGTGCCAGCAGCTTGGGTCAGAAAGCCAAAAACATTCAGTACTTC; cdr3_aa: CASSLGQKAKNIQYF
j_call: TRBJ2-3; cdr3_length: 14; clone_size: .; d_call: .; v_call: TRBV7-9; cdr3_nt: TGTGCCAGCAGCCCCAAGGACAGCACAGATACGCAGTATTTT; cdr3_aa: CASSPKDSTDTQYF
j_call: TRBJ1-5; cdr3_length: 19; clone_size: few; d_call: TRBD1; v_call: TRBV24-1; cdr3_nt: TGTGCCACCAGTGATGGCCGGGACAGGCATTTATATAGCAATCAGCCCCAGCATTTT; cdr3_aa: CATSDGRDRHLYSNQPQHF
j_call: TRBJ2-1; cdr3_length: 16; clone_size: many; d_call: TRBD2; v_call: TRBV4-1; cdr3_nt: TGCGCCAGCAGCCAAGCTCTAGCGGGGGGGCCTGATGAGCAGTTCTTC; cdr3_aa: CASSQALAGGPDEQFF
j_call: TRBJ2-3; cdr3_length: 17; clone_size: many; d_call: TRBD2; v_call: TRBV5-1; cdr3_nt: TGCGCCAGCAGGGATAGTACTAGCGGGATAGGCACAGATACGCAGTATTTT; cdr3_aa: CASRDSTSGIGTDTQYF
j_call: TRBJ1-2; cdr3_length: 15; clone_size: .; d_call: .; v_call: TRBV5-1; cdr3_nt: TGCGCCAGCAGCCCGACAGGCACGAAAATCTATGGCTACACCTTC; cdr3_aa: CASSPTGTKIYGYTF
j_call: TRBJ2-2; cdr3_length: 17; clone_size: few; d_call: .; v_call: TRBV24-1; cdr3_nt: TGTGCCACCACCCGGGACAACCTCGGAGTTTATACCGGGGAGCTGTTTTTT; cdr3_aa: CATTRDNLGVYTGELFF
j_call: TRBJ1-3; cdr3_length: 16; clone_size: .; d_call: .; v_call: TRBV24-1; cdr3_nt: TGTGCCACCTCTCTGGGACCGCCGAGCTCTGGAAACACCATATATTTT; cdr3_aa: CATSLGPPSSGNTIYF
j_call: TRBJ1-1; cdr3_length: 12; clone_size: .; d_call: .; v_call: TRBV5-1; cdr3_nt: TGCGCCAGCAGCCGGATTGAGACTGAAGCTTTCTTT; cdr3_aa: CASSRIETEAFF
j_call: TRBJ2-5; cdr3_length: 15; clone_size: .; d_call: .; v_call: TRBV15; cdr3_nt: TGTGCCACCAGCAGAGTAGGTGGGGGTAGAGAGACCCAGTACTTC; cdr3_aa: CATSRVGGGRETQYF
j_call: TRBJ1-1; cdr3_length: 12; clone_size: many; d_call: .; v_call: TRBV12-3/TRBV12-4; cdr3_nt: TGTGCCAGCAGTTTGAGAAGGACTGAAGCTTTCTTT; cdr3_aa: CASSLRRTEAFF
j_call: TRBJ2-7; cdr3_length: 13; clone_size: few; d_call: .; v_call: TRBV29-1; cdr3_nt: TGCAGCGCCCGTGGAGGGCTGTCGTACGAGCAGTACTTC; cdr3_aa: CSARGGLSYEQYF
j_call: TRBJ2-5; cdr3_length: 16; clone_size: few; d_call: TRBD1; v_call: TRBV5-1; cdr3_nt: TGCGCCAGCAGCTGGACCGGGACAGGGGGCGGTGAGACCCAGTACTTC; cdr3_aa: CASSWTGTGGGETQYF
j_call: TRBJ2-3; cdr3_length: 15; clone_size: few; d_call: TRBD2; v_call: TRBV6-5; cdr3_nt: TGTGCCAGCAGTAAGAGCGGGGTAGACACAGATACGCAGTATTTT; cdr3_aa: CASSKSGVDTDTQYF
j_call: TRBJ2-5; cdr3_length: 15; clone_size: .; d_call: TRBD1; v_call: TRBV12-3/TRBV12-4; cdr3_nt: TGTGCCAGCAGCCGCCCGGGACAGGGGAGGGAGACCCAGTACTTC; cdr3_aa: CASSRPGQGRETQYF
j_call: TRBJ1-5; cdr3_length: 15; clone_size: .; d_call: .; v_call: TRBV21-1; cdr3_nt: TGTGCCCCACCTGCCATCCTCTTTAGCAATCAGCCCCAGCATTTT; cdr3_aa: CAPPAILFSNQPQHF
j_call: TRBJ2-3; cdr3_length: 13; clone_size: .; d_call: TRBD2; v_call: TRBV29-1; cdr3_nt: TGCAGCGTTGAGGGACTAGCATCAGATACGCAGTATTTT; cdr3_aa: CSVEGLASDTQYF
j_call: TRBJ1-1; cdr3_length: 15; clone_size: .; d_call: TRBD1; v_call: TRBV6-1; cdr3_nt: TGTGCCAGCAGTGAACCCTCGACAGGGGTAACTGAAGCTTTCTTT; cdr3_aa: CASSEPSTGVTEAFF
j_call: TRBJ2-7; cdr3_length: 14; clone_size: .; d_call: TRBD2; v_call: TRBV7-2; cdr3_nt: TGTGCCAGCAGCTTAGGGACCGGGAGGGTTGAGCAGTACTTC; cdr3_aa: CASSLGTGRVEQYF
j_call: TRBJ2-7; cdr3_length: 15; clone_size: .; d_call: .; v_call: TRBV7-2; cdr3_nt: TGTGCCAGCAGCTTAGCGCAGGGGACTACCTACGAGCAGTACTTC; cdr3_aa: CASSLAQGTTYEQYF
j_call: TRBJ2-1; cdr3_length: 17; clone_size: many; d_call: .; v_call: TRBV6-5; cdr3_nt: TGTGCCAGCAGCAACCTTCGCCGGGGCCAACAGTACAATGAGCAGTTCTTC; cdr3_aa: CASSNLRRGQQYNEQFF
j_call: TRBJ1-1; cdr3_length: 14; clone_size: .; d_call: .; v_call: TRBV7-2; cdr3_nt: TGTGCCAGCAGCAAGGACAGTTCCAACACTGAAGCTTTCTTT; cdr3_aa: CASSKDSSNTEAFF
j_call: TRBJ1-5; cdr3_length: 19; clone_size: few; d_call: TRBD1; v_call: TRBV4-1; cdr3_nt: TGCGCCAGCAGCCGACTAGGAACCACAGGGGGGATTGGCAATCAGCCCCAGCATTTT; cdr3_aa: CASSRLGTTGGIGNQPQHF
j_call: TRBJ2-6; cdr3_length: 15; clone_size: few; d_call: TRBD1; v_call: TRBV20-1; cdr3_nt: TGCAGTGCGTGGGACAGGAGGACGGGGGCCAACGTCCTGACTTTC; cdr3_aa: CSAWDRRTGANVLTF
j_call: TRBJ2-3; cdr3_length: 14; clone_size: few; d_call: .; v_call: TRBV7-6; cdr3_nt: TGTGCCAGCAGTCCGGGACACGGCACAGATACGCAGTATTTT; cdr3_aa: CASSPGHGTDTQYF
j_call: TRBJ2-5; cdr3_length: 13; clone_size: .; d_call: .; v_call: TRBV6-5; cdr3_nt: TGTGCCAGCCGAGCGACAGGGAGGGAGACCCAGTACTTC; cdr3_aa: CASRATGRETQYF
j_call: TRBJ1-3; cdr3_length: 18; clone_size: few; d_call: .; v_call: TRBV5-6; cdr3_nt: TGTGCCAGCAGCAGCGTGGGGAAACGGTGGGGCTCTGGAAACACCATATATTTT; cdr3_aa: CASSSVGKRWGSGNTIYF